This T cell receptor beta chain emerged from a study of T-cell reconstitution after alpha-beta-depleted transplantation in children. Study conclusions and caveats: Reportedly, roughly two months post-transplant, alpha-beta T cells arose from several hundred expanded graft clones.

TCRbeta library construction was performed incorporating unique molecular identifiers. TCRdb itself ran the PCR reads through MiXCR, one entry per CDR3 protein. The table lists about 130,000 distinct CDR3 sequences, roughly 9.7% of them singletons. This clonotype was observed many times. The antigen is undetermined. Trimming removed 5 bases from V and 5 bases from J; junction bases left unmatched: 5. This CDR3 is built from 14 residues. Germline lookup yields CDR1 SGHTA and CDR2 FQGNSA. This TCR came from a girl younger than two who had a stem cell transplant for combined immunodeficiency, so the T cells may come from the graft donor. The chain employs TRBV7-2 and TRBJ2-7; TRBD1 matches at 11 bases. The sequencing used PBMCs, mostly from graft donor cells, collected 180 days after TCRalphabeta/CD19-depleted stem cell transplant. CDR3 nucleotides: TGTGCCAGCAGCCCCGGACAGGGGGCCGACGAGCAGTACTTC. The encoded protein is CASSPGQGADEQYF.